Listed below are T cell receptor beta chains from one sample, sequenced in a study of technical replicates of blood from a handful of donors. The assay was immunoSEQ multiplex PCR, and TCRdb's table has in-frame clones only and misses some. This repertoire shows 75,000 to 95,000 clones, approximately 90% found once; its top ten account for 0.35% to 0.5%. Sequenced: T cells isolated from PBMCs. The receptors here all came from a human donor in good health. CDR3s include the opening cysteine and the closing phenylalanine or tryptophan. A D gene is named only where the DNA matches it firmly. Clone size appears in some rows only: once, few, many, or a class for an expanded clone.

d_gene: NA; abundance: NA; v_gene: TRBV6-1; j_gene: TRBJ2-2; CDR3aa: CASLHTGELFF; CDR3nt: TGTGCCAGCCTCCACACCGGGGAGCTGTTTTTT
d_gene: NA; abundance: once; v_gene: TRBV5-1; j_gene: TRBJ1-2; CDR3aa: CASSLGQLYGYTF; CDR3nt: TGCGCCAGCAGCTTGGGACAGCTCTATGGCTACACCTTC
d_gene: TRBD1; abundance: NA; v_gene: TRBV11-2; j_gene: TRBJ1-4; CDR3aa: CASSLDRGQPNEKLFF; CDR3nt: TGTGCCAGCAGCTTAGATAGGGGACAGCCTAATGAAAAACTGTTTTTT
d_gene: TRBD1; abundance: once; v_gene: TRBV5-1; j_gene: TRBJ2-7; CDR3aa: CASSSTGQPTEQYF; CDR3nt: TGCGCCAGCAGCTCCACGGGACAGCCTACCGAGCAGTACTTC
d_gene: TRBD1; abundance: NA; v_gene: TRBV30; j_gene: TRBJ2-7; CDR3aa: CAWRPVNWDRVSYEQYF; CDR3nt: TGTGCCTGGCGGCCCGTAAATTGGGACAGGGTCTCCTACGAGCAGTACTTC
d_gene: TRBD1; abundance: NA; v_gene: TRBV7-3; j_gene: TRBJ2-7; CDR3aa: CASSLGGQGGYEQYF; CDR3nt: TGTGCCAGCAGCTTAGGGGGACAGGGGGGCTACGAGCAGTACTTC
d_gene: NA; abundance: NA; v_gene: TRBV6-1; j_gene: TRBJ1-1; CDR3aa: CASSEGLQGLYTEAFF; CDR3nt: TGTGCCAGCAGTGAAGGTTTACAGGGCCTATACACTGAAGCTTTCTTT
d_gene: TRBD1; abundance: once; v_gene: TRBV28; j_gene: TRBJ1-1; CDR3aa: CASSGTGPTEAFF; CDR3nt: TGTGCCAGCAGTGGGACAGGGCCCACTGAAGCTTTCTTT
d_gene: NA; abundance: NA; v_gene: TRBV28; j_gene: TRBJ2-3; CDR3aa: CASSNTGLDTQYF; CDR3nt: TGTGCCAGCAGTAATACGGGGTTAGATACGCAGTATTTT
d_gene: TRBD2; abundance: NA; v_gene: TRBV11-2; j_gene: TRBJ2-1; CDR3aa: CASSFNIHSGRAYNEQFF; CDR3nt: TGTGCCAGCAGCTTTAATATCCATAGCGGGAGGGCCTACAATGAGCAGTTCTTC
d_gene: TRBD1; abundance: once; v_gene: TRBV28; j_gene: TRBJ1-5; CDR3aa: CASSSGDREDQPQHF; CDR3nt: TGTGCCAGCAGTTCCGGGGACAGGGAGGATCAGCCCCAGCATTTT
d_gene: NA; abundance: NA; v_gene: TRBV6-1; j_gene: TRBJ1-4; CDR3aa: CASSVDSAVGEKLFF; CDR3nt: TGTGCCAGCAGTGTTGATTCGGCGGTCGGGGAAAAACTGTTTTTT
d_gene: NA; abundance: NA; v_gene: TRBV30; j_gene: TRBJ2-1; CDR3aa: CAWSRIPYNEQFF; CDR3nt: TGTGCCTGGAGCAGAATTCCCTACAATGAGCAGTTCTTC
d_gene: NA; abundance: NA; v_gene: TRBV4-3; j_gene: TRBJ2-7; CDR3aa: CASSQVGSGEQYF; CDR3nt: TGCGCCAGCAGCCAAGTTGGGTCGGGCGAGCAGTACTTC
d_gene: NA; abundance: NA; v_gene: TRBV5-1; j_gene: TRBJ2-3; CDR3aa: CASSLAWQGSPDTDTQYF; CDR3nt: TGCGCCAGCAGCTTGGCTTGGCAGGGGAGCCCTGACACAGATACGCAGTATTTT
d_gene: TRBD2; abundance: NA; v_gene: TRBV28; j_gene: TRBJ2-7; CDR3aa: CASSLNAGAYEQYF; CDR3nt: TGTGCCAGCAGTTTAAACGCGGGAGCCTACGAGCAGTACTTC
d_gene: TRBD2; abundance: NA; v_gene: TRBV27; j_gene: TRBJ2-1; CDR3aa: CASSQGLAGSNEQFF; CDR3nt: TGTGCCAGCAGCCAGGGACTAGCGGGAAGCAATGAGCAGTTCTTC
d_gene: TRBD2; abundance: NA; v_gene: TRBV7-2; j_gene: TRBJ2-7; CDR3aa: CASSPGTKYEQYF; CDR3nt: TGTGCCAGCAGCCCGGGGACTAAATACGAGCAGTACTTC
d_gene: NA; abundance: NA; v_gene: TRBV19; j_gene: TRBJ1-1; CDR3aa: CASWEPGYGEAFF; CDR3nt: TGTGCCAGTTGGGAGCCTGGATACGGTGAAGCTTTCTTT
d_gene: TRBD2; abundance: NA; v_gene: TRBV7-9; j_gene: TRBJ2-3; CDR3aa: CASSFNIAGEGDTQYF; CDR3nt: TGTGCCAGCAGCTTTAACATAGCGGGAGAGGGAGATACGCAGTATTTT
d_gene: NA; abundance: NA; v_gene: TRBV11-2; j_gene: TRBJ2-3; CDR3aa: CASSFFSMGYTDTQYF; CDR3nt: TGTGCCAGCAGCTTCTTTAGTATGGGCTACACAGATACGCAGTATTTT
d_gene: TRBD2; abundance: once; v_gene: TRBV7-9; j_gene: TRBJ2-7; CDR3aa: CASSSSGISYEQYF; CDR3nt: TGTGCCAGCAGTTCTAGCGGGATATCCTACGAGCAGTACTTC
d_gene: TRBD2; abundance: NA; v_gene: TRBV4-3; j_gene: TRBJ2-1; CDR3aa: CASSQEVLRLAGYNEQFF; CDR3nt: TGCGCCAGCAGCCAAGAAGTCCTCAGGCTAGCGGGGTACAATGAGCAGTTCTTC
d_gene: NA; abundance: NA; v_gene: TRBV7-9; j_gene: TRBJ2-7; CDR3aa: CASSLAAVSYEQYF; CDR3nt: TGTGCCAGCAGCTTAGCTGCGGTCTCCTACGAGCAGTACTTC
d_gene: TRBD2; abundance: NA; v_gene: TRBV9; j_gene: TRBJ2-1; CDR3aa: CASTPLGGGDEQFF; CDR3nt: TGTGCCAGCACCCCTTTGGGGGGGGGAGATGAGCAGTTCTTC
d_gene: NA; abundance: NA; v_gene: TRBV11-1; j_gene: TRBJ1-2; CDR3aa: CASSLEVFRNYGYTF; CDR3nt: TGTGCCAGCAGCTTAGAGGTATTCAGGAACTATGGCTACACCTTC
d_gene: TRBD2; abundance: NA; v_gene: TRBV12-5; j_gene: TRBJ2-7; CDR3aa: CASGLVALAGVYEQYF; CDR3nt: TGTGCTAGTGGTTTGGTAGCACTAGCGGGAGTCTACGAGCAGTACTTC
d_gene: TRBD1; abundance: few; v_gene: TRBV6-1; j_gene: TRBJ2-7; CDR3aa: CASSEYDRGRSYEQYF; CDR3nt: TGTGCCAGCAGTGAATACGACAGGGGCCGATCCTACGAGCAGTACTTC
d_gene: NA; abundance: NA; v_gene: TRBV27; j_gene: TRBJ2-3; CDR3aa: CASSSQGHSLVDTQYF; CDR3nt: TGTGCCAGCAGTTCCCAGGGCCATAGCTTGGTAGATACGCAGTATTTT
d_gene: NA; abundance: NA; v_gene: TRBV30; j_gene: TRBJ2-1; CDR3aa: CAWSPVTREQFF; CDR3nt: TGTGCCTGGTCCCCTGTCACTAGAGAGCAGTTCTTC
d_gene: NA; abundance: once; v_gene: TRBV6-5; j_gene: TRBJ2-1; CDR3aa: CASSYSKGSSYNEQFF; CDR3nt: TGTGCCAGCAGTTACTCCAAAGGGAGCTCCTACAATGAGCAGTTCTTC
d_gene: NA; abundance: NA; v_gene: TRBV7-8; j_gene: TRBJ1-2; CDR3aa: CASSSKGAGYGYTF; CDR3nt: TGTGCCAGCAGCTCCAAAGGGGCCGGCTATGGCTACACCTTC
d_gene: TRBD1; abundance: NA; v_gene: TRBV7-2; j_gene: TRBJ1-5; CDR3aa: CASSFGTVNSNQPQHF; CDR3nt: TGTGCCAGCAGCTTTGGGACAGTGAATAGCAATCAGCCCCAGCATTTT
d_gene: NA; abundance: NA; v_gene: TRBV15; j_gene: TRBJ2-1; CDR3aa: CATSDSLRDEQFF; CDR3nt: TGTGCCACCAGCGACAGCTTACGGGATGAGCAGTTCTTC
d_gene: NA; abundance: once; v_gene: TRBV11-3; j_gene: TRBJ2-7; CDR3aa: CASSRLASYEQYF; CDR3nt: TGTGCCAGCTCAAGGCTAGCGTCCTACGAGCAGTACTTC